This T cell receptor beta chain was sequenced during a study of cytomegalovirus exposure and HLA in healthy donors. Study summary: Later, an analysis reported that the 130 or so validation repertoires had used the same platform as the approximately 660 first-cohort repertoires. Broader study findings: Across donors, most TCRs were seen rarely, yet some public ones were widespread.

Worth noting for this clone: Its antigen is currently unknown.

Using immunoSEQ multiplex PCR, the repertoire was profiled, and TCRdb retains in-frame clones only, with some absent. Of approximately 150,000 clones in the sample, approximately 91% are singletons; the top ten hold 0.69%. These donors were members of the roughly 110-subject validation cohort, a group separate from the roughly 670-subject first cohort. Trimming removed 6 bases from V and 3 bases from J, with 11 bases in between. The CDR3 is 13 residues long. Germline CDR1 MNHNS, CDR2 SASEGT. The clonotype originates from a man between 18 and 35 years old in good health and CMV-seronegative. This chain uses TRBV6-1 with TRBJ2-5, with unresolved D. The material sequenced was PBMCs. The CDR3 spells CASSPRVKETQYF. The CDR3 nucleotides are TGTGCCAGCAGCCCCCGGGTAAAAGAGACCCAGTACTTC.